Listed below are T cell receptor beta chains from one sample, sequenced in a study of CD8 T cells in ankylosing spondylitis. From the 5' RACE reads, TCRdb called clonotypes with MiXCR, one entry per CDR3 protein. The data show approximately 180,000 distinct CDR3 sequences, roughly 18% seen once. Sequencing input: blood, either unsorted or a sorted T cell fraction (not recorded which). Receptors were obtained from a male donor aged 5-30 years with ankylosing spondylitis or in good health (not recorded which). The CDR3 runs from the conserved cysteine through the conserved F or W. D genes are given only for firm matches. Size values are once, few and many counts, or a class for expanded clones, and some rows have none.

>TRBV12-5|TRBJ2-5|TRBD1|many
TGTGCTAGTGGTATCGACAGGGTACCCTTCAAAGAGACCCAGTACTTC
CASGIDRVPFKETQYF
>TRBV20-1|TRBJ2-1|TRBD1|many
TGCAGTGCTAGCGACAGGGCCGGGGAGCAGTTCTTC
CSASDRAGEQFF
>TRBV15|TRBJ1-2|NA|NA
TGTGCCACCAGCAGGCCAGGACACTATGGCTACACCTTC
CATSRPGHYGYTF
>TRBV21-1|TRBJ2-1|NA|NA
TGTGCCAGCAGCAAAGTTAGACTAGCGAAATACAATGAGCAGTTCTTC
CASSKVRLAKYNEQFF
>TRBV24-1|TRBJ2-3|NA|many
TGTGCCACCAGTGTCAGCACAGATACGCAGTATTTT
CATSVSTDTQYF
>TRBV20-1|TRBJ2-1|NA|many
TGCAGTGCTAGAGAGTTGTTCATTCTGGAGGGCCGCCACAATGAGCAGTTCTTC
CSARELFILEGRHNEQFF
>TRBV12-3/TRBV12-4|TRBJ2-7|NA|many
TGTGCCAGCAGTGTGGGACTGAGAGACTACGAGCAGTACTTC
CASSVGLRDYEQYF
>TRBV4-2|TRBJ2-2|TRBD2|NA
TGTGCCAGCAGCCGTGGAGCTAGCGGGAGTGATTCACTCGGGGAGCTGTTTTTT
CASSRGASGSDSLGELFF
>TRBV15|TRBJ1-5|NA|many
TGTGCCACCAGCAGCGACACAACAGGGTTTCGTCAGCCCCAGCATTTT
CATSSDTTGFRQPQHF
>TRBV5-1|TRBJ2-3|NA|many
TGCGCCAGCAGCCGAGAGGGCACAGATACGCAGTATTTT
CASSREGTDTQYF
>TRBV29-1|TRBJ2-3|NA|many
TGCAGCGTTAATTCGAGACAGGCTACGCAGTATTTT
CSVNSRQATQYF
>TRBV18|TRBJ2-1|NA|NA
TGTGCCAGCTCACCGGATTGGGGGTACAATGAGCAGTTCTTC
CASSPDWGYNEQFF
>TRBV20-1|TRBJ2-7|TRBD2|NA
TGCAGTGCTAGAGATCGAGTAGCGGGAGTGAAGAACGAGCAGTACTTC
CSARDRVAGVKNEQYF
>TRBV20-1|TRBJ2-5|TRBD2|many
TGCAGTGCTAGGGGCCTAGCGGGGGGAGGGGCCCAGTACTTC
CSARGLAGGGAQYF
>TRBV4-2|TRBJ2-1|NA|few
TGTGCCAGCAGCCAAGAGTCTAGCTTATTGTACAATGAGCAGTTCTTC
CASSQESSLLYNEQFF
>TRBV7-9|TRBJ2-5|NA|many
TGTGCCAGCAGCTCCCGGGGGCGTGGAGAGACCCAGTACTTC
CASSSRGRGETQYF
>TRBV12-3/TRBV12-4|TRBJ2-1|NA|NA
TGTGCCAGCATTCCCGACTCCTACAATGAGCAGTTCTTC
CASIPDSYNEQFF
>TRBV19|TRBJ2-1|NA|many
TGTGCCAGTAGGGGCGGTGTATCTGGGTCCTACAATGAGCAGTTCTTC
CASRGGVSGSYNEQFF
>TRBV9|TRBJ2-7|TRBD2|NA
TGTGCCAGCAGCGTTGATAGCGGGAGGTTCTACGAGCAGTACTTC
CASSVDSGRFYEQYF
>TRBV18|TRBJ2-7|NA|once
TGTGCCAGCTCACCGGAAGGGGCTAGCTCCTACGAGCAGTACTTC
CASSPEGASSYEQYF
>TRBV20-1|TRBJ1-4|NA|many
TGCAGTGCTAGAGCGGGGGGTGCTAATGAAAAACTGTTTTTT
CSARAGGANEKLFF
>TRBV5-8|TRBJ2-7|TRBD1|many
TGTGCCAGCAGCTGGGGGACAGGGGGATACGACGAGCAGTACTTC
CASSWGTGGYDEQYF
>TRBV11-2|TRBJ2-3|NA|few
TGTGCCAGCACCAAACCTCTTGACAGTGCCGGCACAGATACGCAGTATTTT
CASTKPLDSAGTDTQYF